In this sample, the clone carrying this T cell receptor beta chain turned up once. The antigen is not known. This sample is part of a study of cytomegalovirus exposure and HLA in healthy donors. Looking at the study overall: An earlier analysis identified 110 million or so unique TCR beta sequences in some 170 million T cells. Overall study findings and caveats: About 90% or about 30% of the time was how often most TCR beta V segments were productive, according to an earlier analysis. A missense variant in DCLRE1C was later tied to TCR beta V- and J-gene trimming.

This CDR3 is 15 amino acids long. Germline V gene data show CDR1 as SEHNR and CDR2 as FQNEAQ (reference sequence). Trimming cost V 6 bases and J 8 bases, with 20 bases left between them. PCR involved 60 Vbeta and 13 Jbeta primers. Clones were sequenced by immunoSEQ multiplex PCR, and TCRdb holds only the in-frame ones, with some missing. The sample lists under 150,000 clones, about 81% occurring once. V and J are TRBV7-9 and TRBJ2-1, with D possibly being TRBD1 (7 bases). The sample consisted of PBMCs. This clonotype was sampled from a woman between 50 and 59 years old in good health and CMV-seropositive. Here the CDR3 reads CASSRGQGTFDEQFF. The CDR3 nucleotides are TGTGCCAGCAGTAGGGGGCAGGGGACTTTCGATGAGCAGTTCTTC.